These 11 T cell receptor beta chains were all obtained from the same sample, sequenced in a study of shared clonotypes between healthy human individuals. Profiled with immunoSEQ multiplex PCR; TCRdb holds only in-frame clones, not every one. The table records millions of clones, about 95% of them present only once. The sequenced sample was naive CD4+ T cells sorted from blood. Noted subset: CD45RA+ positively selected. The receptors stem from a man aged 18-30 years in good health.

The V call is TRBV30, the J call TRBJ1-6; 10 positions agree with TRBD1. The CDR3 loop spans 15 amino acids. The V gene end was trimmed by 2 bases and the J gene end by 14 bases; junction bases not matched to a gene: 12. CDR1 and CDR2 (germline): GTSNPN, SVGIG (reference sequence). This chain's CDR3 is CAWSPRQGAPGALHF. CDR3 in DNA: TGTGCCTGGAGTCCCAGACAGGGGGCTCCTGGGGCCCTCCACTTT.

The gene calls are TRBV5-1 and TRBJ2-4; D uncertain. CDR3 length: 13 residues. Germline V lookup: CDR1 SGHRS, CDR2 YFSETQ. Deletions cut 7 bases from V and 0 bases from J, with 8 bases between. The CDR3 loop reads CASREIAKNIQYF. For the CDR3, the DNA is TGCGCCAGCCGAGAAATAGCCAAAAACATTCAGTACTTC.

The J gene is TRBJ1-5, the V gene TRBV10-2; D call uncertain. The CDR3 extends over 18 amino acids. CDR1 is WSHSY, CDR2 SAAADI, per germline. The germline V and J ends were trimmed by 0 bases and 2 bases, with 17 bases remaining between them. The CDR3 spells CASSESVGRDGRNQPQHF. The CDR3 nucleotides are TGCGCCAGCAGTGAGTCAGTTGGTAGGGATGGGCGCAATCAGCCCCAGCATTTT.

This clone is a singleton in its sample. The rearrangement links TRBV5-4 to TRBJ1-2, with TRBD1 matching over 12 bases. CDR3 size: 15 residues. The V gene end was trimmed by 5 bases and the J gene end by 7 bases; junction bases not matched to a gene: 9. CDR1 and CDR2 (germline): SGHNT, YYREEE (reference sequence). The DNA for the CDR3 is TGTGCCAGCAGTTACGGGACAGGGGGCGCGGCTGGCTACACCTTC. Amino acid sequence: CASSYGTGGAAGYTF.

V usage is TRBV27 and J usage is TRBJ2-7; the D gene is possibly TRBD1 (6 bases). The CDR3 contains 14 residues. With 6 bases removed from V and 2 bases from J, the gap between germline ends came to 14 bases. The germline gives CDR1 MNHEY, CDR2 SMNVEV (reference sequence). The CDR3 region is CASRTRGWTYEQYF. CDR3 sequence (DNA): TGTGCCAGCAGGACCAGGGGTTGGACCTACGAGCAGTACTTC.

The V and J genes are TRBV2 and TRBJ2-1, with TRBD1 identical over 7 bases. This CDR3 is 14 amino acids long. Trimming cost V 11 bases and J 4 bases; bases outside gene matches: 11. The germline gives CDR1 SNHLY, CDR2 FYNNEI. The CDR3 here is CASELGDRYNEQFF. Here the CDR3 DNA reads TGTGCCTCTGAATTAGGGGACAGATACAATGAGCAGTTCTTC. Complete variable domain (other parts from reference TRBV2 and TRBJ2-1): EPEVTQTPSHQVTQMGQEVILRCVPISNHLYFYWYRQILGQKVEFLVSFYNNEISEKSEIFDDQFSVERPDGSNFTLKIRSTKLEDSAMYFCASELGDRYNEQFFGPGTRLTVL.

The V call is TRBV7-2, the J call TRBJ2-3, with 7 positions matching TRBD2. The trim removed 3 bases at V and 5 bases at J, leaving 11 bases unmatched. The CDR3 length is 16 residues. Germline CDR1 is SGHTA and CDR2 is FQGNSA. The DNA of the CDR3 is TGTGCCAGCAGCTTTAGAGCGGGGCCCCGGGGAGATACGCAGTATTTT. It yields the protein CASSFRAGPRGDTQYF.

The CDR3 spells CASRDWGDRTQYF. In DNA form, the CDR3 reads TGTGCCAGCAGGGATTGGGGGGACAGGACCCAGTACTTC. This chain uses TRBV2 with TRBJ2-5, with a tentative D call TRBD1 (7 bases). The CDR3 extends over 13 amino acids. V was trimmed by 6 bases and J by 7 bases, leaving 15 bases between them. Germline V gene sequence: CDR1 SNHLY, CDR2 FYNNEI.

The chain couples TRBV18 to TRBJ2-7, with D uncertain. CDR1 is KGHSH, CDR2 LQKENI, per germline. Trimming stripped 4 bases from V and 4 bases from J, with 11 bases between. There are 13 residues in the CDR3. The CDR3 sequence: CASSRVANYEQYF. The CDR3 bases are TGTGCCAGCTCACGGGTGGCAAATTACGAGCAGTACTTC.

This clone was recorded only once. The CDR3 sequence is CASSLLGTQYF. The CDR3 DNA reads as TGTGCCAGCAGCCTCCTTGGTACGCAGTATTTT. The V and J genes are TRBV6-5 and TRBJ2-3; D unclear. This CDR3 has 11 amino acids. V lost 6 bases, J lost 8 bases, and 9 bases lay in between. CDR1 and CDR2 (germline): MNHEY, SVGAGI.

This clone was found a few times. The rearrangement joins TRBV4-1 to TRBJ2-7, with a possible D match to TRBD1 (6 bases). Germline V lookup: CDR1 MGHRA, CDR2 YSYEKL. The CDR3 runs to 16 residues. The V end was cut by 2 bases, the J end by 2 bases, with 16 bases between. The CDR3, as DNA: TGCGCCAGCAGCCAAAATCAGGGGAGTTCTCCCTACGAGCAGTACTTC. Amino acid sequence: CASSQNQGSSPYEQYF.